This TCR beta chain stems from a study of blood T cells in healthy people across ages. Combining a sample-barcoded 5' primer with a J-beta primer mix, a second PCR ran for roughly 6 to 11 cycles. Each cDNA molecule was tagged by a template-switch adaptor with 12 random nucleotides. In TCRdb, the 5' RACE reads were re-called with MiXCR into one record per CDR3 protein. The data show 250,000 to 300,000 distinct CDR3 sequences, roughly 26% seen once. This clonotype has a handful of counts. Sequencing was carried out using blood. The receptor was derived from a woman between 70 and 85 years old in good health.

The DNA for the CDR3 is TGCAGTGCGTTCCGGGGGAGCGAAGAGACCCAGTACTTC. Residues: CSAFRGSEETQYF. V gene TRBV20-1 combines with J gene TRBJ2-5, with D perhaps matching TRBD2 (6 bases). V gave up 6 bases and J gave up 3 bases, with 14 bases separating them. This CDR3 comprises 13 residues. The germline gives CDR1 DFQATT, CDR2 SNEGSKA (reference sequence).